The TCR beta chain under discussion was sequenced for a study of blood T cell repertoires in COVID-19. Background on the study: COVID-19 samples from acute and convalescent phases originated in the United States, Italy and Spain. PBMCs, B-cell-depleted T cells, or T cells were the source of the cDNA or gDNA that made up the material.

The CDR3 consists of 15 residues. CDR1 is SGDLS, CDR2 YYNGEE, per germline. Trimming cost V 0 bases and J 2 bases, with 10 bases left between them. Method: immunoSEQ multiplex PCR; TCRdb's copy keeps in-frame clones and lacks some. The table includes around 380,000 clones, 80% to 90% detected once. The gene calls are TRBV9 and TRBJ2-3, with D perhaps TRBD1 (5 bases). This TCR was sampled from a man aged 25-45 years who had recovered from COVID-19. Sequenced material: PBMCs or T cells enriched from blood (not recorded which). CDR3 in amino acids: CASSVEVGPTDTQYF. The CDR3 nucleotides are TGTGCCAGCAGCGTAGAAGTGGGGCCCACAGATACGCAGTATTTT. Based on the CDR3 plus reference TRBV9 and TRBJ2-3, the full variable domain is DSGVTQTPKHLITATGQRVTLRCSPRSGDLSVYWYQQSLDQGLQFLIQYYNGEERAKGNILERFSAQQFPDLHSELNLSSLELGDSALYFCASSVEVGPTDTQYFGPGTRLTVL.